This T cell receptor beta chain was obtained from a study of beta chain features in type 1 diabetes. Background on the study: Healthy donors, compared against patients, showed similar age, gender and cell yields. Findings and limits, study-wide: Naive, central memory and Treg TCRB repertoires seemed to resemble each other more closely in patients than they did in healthy donors. Whatever favoring of shorter templates PCR might show would apply equally to patients and controls. There was a moderate but significant shortening of TCRB CDR3s in all four CD4+ subsets of Type 1 diabetes patients.

With respect to this clone: Antigen specificity is unknown.

This CDR3 has 15 amino acids. V dropped 3 bases and J dropped 3; count of bases not matched to a gene: 8. The germline V gene has CDR1 MGHDK and CDR2 SYGVNS. Since all of the isolated RNA was reverse transcribed, expressed TCRB transcripts were what got sequenced. Sequencing used immunoSEQ multiplex PCR; TCRdb keeps in-frame clones, though not all of them. Here the sample spans hundreds of thousands of clones, 13% being singletons. The clonotype comes from a man between 18 and 35 years old with type 1 diabetes. The V and J genes are TRBV25-1 and TRBJ2-7, with 7 bases lining up with TRBD1. What was sequenced was naive CD4+ T cells from blood. The CDR3 DNA reads TGTGCCAGCAGTGAGGCCGGGACAGTTGTCTACGAGCAGTACTTC. Encoded protein: CASSEAGTVVYEQYF.